This is a list of T cell receptor beta chains from one sample in a study of T cell repertoires in cytomegalovirus infection. These receptors are not linked to any known antigen. TCRdb used MiXCR to reprocess the reads, holding one entry per CDR3 protein. Found here are about 920,000 distinct CDR3 sequences, roughly 30% of them singletons; the top ten hold 13%. The starting material was cultured CD8+ T cells from PBMCs, obtained from culture after CMV antigen stimulation. Receptors were obtained from a human donor in good health (CMV status not recorded). Some clones in this sample may be carry-over from other donors' samples. Each CDR3 is given with its conserved first and last residue. The D gene is left open where the match is weak. Clone size, where shown, is once, few, many, or a class for clones that have expanded.

DNA	CDR3	length	J	V	D	size
TGTGCCAGCAGTTTATCGAAGACTAGCTCCTACAATGAGCAGTTCTTC	CASSLSKTSSYNEQFF	16	TRBJ2-1	TRBV27	-	-
TGTGCCAGCAGCTTGGAAGTCGGCAGGGAATACCAAGAGACCCAGTACTTC	CASSLEVGREYQETQYF	17	TRBJ2-5	TRBV5-4	-	-
TGTGCCAGCAGCTTACACGGACTAGCGGGTCCTACCGGGGAGCTGTTTTTT	CASSLHGLAGPTGELFF	17	TRBJ2-2	TRBV6-2/TRBV6-3	TRBD2	few
TGTGCCAGCAGCTCGCCCGACGGGGGTCAAGAGACCCAGTACTTC	CASSSPDGGQETQYF	15	TRBJ2-5	TRBV7-9	-	few
TGCAGTGCTAGGGACAGAGTGTACCAAGAGACCCAGTACTTC	CSARDRVYQETQYF	14	TRBJ2-5	TRBV20-1	-	once
TGTGCCGGGGATGCCTTCTCTGGGGCCAACGTCCTGACTTTC	CAGDAFSGANVLTF	14	TRBJ2-6	TRBV7-9	-	-
TGCGCCAGCAGCCAAGAGGGGAATCTCCCGGATCAGCCCCAGCATTTT	CASSQEGNLPDQPQHF	16	TRBJ1-5	TRBV4-1	-	few
TGTGCCAGCAGTTTATTCAGGTTCAATGAGCAGTTCTTC	CASSLFRFNEQFF	13	TRBJ2-1	TRBV27	-	-
TGCGCCAGCAGCCAAGGAGGACAGGGGGCTTGGGCCGGGGAGCTGTTTTTT	CASSQGGQGAWAGELFF	17	TRBJ2-2	TRBV4-3	TRBD1	many
TGTGCCAGCAGGGGCCCCGTGGGGATTCCCCACGAGCAGTACTTC	CASRGPVGIPHEQYF	15	TRBJ2-7	TRBV6-8	-	few
TGCGCCAGCAGCCAAGACACTAGCGGGTATAATGAGCAGTTCTTC	CASSQDTSGYNEQFF	15	TRBJ2-1	TRBV4-3	TRBD2	few
TGTGCCAGCAGTTTAGGTTACCGGGCTAGCACAGATACGCAGTATTTT	CASSLGYRASTDTQYF	16	TRBJ2-3	TRBV28	-	few
TGTGCCAGCACCCCAGTAAGAGGGAACACTGAAGCTTTCTTT	CASTPVRGNTEAFF	14	TRBJ1-1	TRBV27	-	-
TGCGCCAGCAGCCCCGGCCATGGTCAGAGCACAGATACGCAGTATTTT	CASSPGHGQSTDTQYF	16	TRBJ2-3	TRBV5-1	-	-
TGTGCCAGCAGCTCACCCGTTTTCACGTTGGACACCGGGGAGCTGTTTTTT	CASSSPVFTLDTGELFF	17	TRBJ2-2	TRBV7-9	-	few
TGTGCCGGCAGTTACTCGATAGTAACCGGGGGCACAGATACGCAGTATTTT	CAGSYSIVTGGTDTQYF	17	TRBJ2-3	TRBV6-5	-	-
TGTGCCAGCTGTTACTCAATGTTAGATGAAGCTTTCTTT	CASCYSMLDEAFF	13	TRBJ1-1	TRBV6-6	-	once